Listed below are T cell receptor beta chains from one sample, sequenced in a study of T cells after yellow fever vaccination. TCRdb passed the 5' RACE reads through MiXCR, listing each CDR3 protein once. The sample has approximately 580,000 distinct CDR3 sequences; 17% are singletons. The source was PBMCs, collected 4 to 5 days after the first yellow fever vaccination. These TCRs come from a man aged 18 to 29 who received the YFV17D yellow fever vaccine. The CDR3 runs from the conserved cysteine through the conserved F or W. Each record gives: J gene, CDR3 length, clone size, D gene, V gene, CDR3 protein. D genes are given only for firm matches. For some rows the clone size is stated as once, few or many, or as a class when expanded; others skip it.

J gene: TRBJ1-2; CDR3 length: 13; clone size: NA; D gene: TRBD1; V gene: TRBV20-1; CDR3 protein: CSAGQGGLYGYTF
J gene: TRBJ1-5; CDR3 length: 16; clone size: NA; D gene: NA; V gene: TRBV5-6; CDR3 protein: CASSLWGRGSNQPQHF
J gene: TRBJ2-7; CDR3 length: 13; clone size: NA; D gene: NA; V gene: TRBV2; CDR3 protein: CASSEGGAYEQYF
J gene: TRBJ1-4; CDR3 length: 16; clone size: NA; D gene: NA; V gene: TRBV4-3; CDR3 protein: CASSQDPGTREEKLFF
J gene: TRBJ2-1; CDR3 length: 15; clone size: NA; D gene: NA; V gene: TRBV5-1; CDR3 protein: CASSLFVGGGNEQFF
J gene: TRBJ1-1; CDR3 length: 13; clone size: few; D gene: NA; V gene: TRBV10-3; CDR3 protein: CASRSRGAEGAFF
J gene: TRBJ2-3; CDR3 length: 16; clone size: NA; D gene: TRBD2; V gene: TRBV7-3; CDR3 protein: CASSLYGTSSTDTQYF
J gene: TRBJ1-1; CDR3 length: 14; clone size: NA; D gene: NA; V gene: TRBV12-3/TRBV12-4; CDR3 protein: CASSWGGGETEAFF
J gene: TRBJ2-3; CDR3 length: 15; clone size: few; D gene: TRBD2; V gene: TRBV7-8; CDR3 protein: CASSWRGGNTDTQYF
J gene: TRBJ1-5; CDR3 length: 13; clone size: NA; D gene: NA; V gene: TRBV7-6; CDR3 protein: CASSLDPGQPQHF
J gene: TRBJ2-5; CDR3 length: 15; clone size: NA; D gene: NA; V gene: TRBV11-2; CDR3 protein: CASSLDSRRWETQYF
J gene: TRBJ1-5; CDR3 length: 16; clone size: NA; D gene: NA; V gene: TRBV6-2/TRBV6-3; CDR3 protein: CASSPRLDGSRQPQHF
J gene: TRBJ2-3; CDR3 length: 17; clone size: NA; D gene: TRBD2; V gene: TRBV9; CDR3 protein: CASSVATSIAGADTQYF
J gene: TRBJ2-3; CDR3 length: 13; clone size: NA; D gene: NA; V gene: TRBV4-1; CDR3 protein: CASRPEPTDTQYF
J gene: TRBJ1-3; CDR3 length: 15; clone size: many; D gene: NA; V gene: TRBV21-1; CDR3 protein: CASSKDVLSGNTIYF
J gene: TRBJ2-2; CDR3 length: 14; clone size: few; D gene: NA; V gene: TRBV6-5; CDR3 protein: CASSYPSGTGELFF
J gene: TRBJ2-3; CDR3 length: 12; clone size: once; D gene: NA; V gene: TRBV6-2/TRBV6-3; CDR3 protein: CASKTGADTQYF
J gene: TRBJ1-2; CDR3 length: 16; clone size: NA; D gene: TRBD1; V gene: TRBV10-3; CDR3 protein: CAISEPPTGASYGYTF
J gene: TRBJ2-6; CDR3 length: 18; clone size: few; D gene: NA; V gene: TRBV12-3/TRBV12-4; CDR3 protein: CASRRGLITSSGANVLTF
J gene: TRBJ2-6; CDR3 length: 15; clone size: NA; D gene: NA; V gene: TRBV9; CDR3 protein: CASSVEASSANVLTF
J gene: TRBJ2-7; CDR3 length: 18; clone size: NA; D gene: NA; V gene: TRBV5-1; CDR3 protein: CASSLAGGTGRTAYEQYF
J gene: TRBJ2-1; CDR3 length: 16; clone size: NA; D gene: NA; V gene: TRBV5-6; CDR3 protein: CASSLQGQGRRNEQFF
J gene: TRBJ2-3; CDR3 length: 15; clone size: NA; D gene: TRBD2; V gene: TRBV7-6; CDR3 protein: CASSSGTRWTDTQYF
J gene: TRBJ2-5; CDR3 length: 14; clone size: NA; D gene: TRBD2; V gene: TRBV9; CDR3 protein: CASSVGRVRETQYF
J gene: TRBJ1-6; CDR3 length: 15; clone size: many; D gene: NA; V gene: TRBV27; CDR3 protein: CASSLGATYNSPLHF
J gene: TRBJ2-3; CDR3 length: 15; clone size: few; D gene: NA; V gene: TRBV4-3; CDR3 protein: CASSQDGKGLDTQYF
J gene: TRBJ2-1; CDR3 length: 16; clone size: NA; D gene: NA; V gene: TRBV5-1; CDR3 protein: CASSLAAGGVYNEQFF
J gene: TRBJ1-4; CDR3 length: 16; clone size: NA; D gene: NA; V gene: TRBV20-1; CDR3 protein: CSASYGGVGTNEKLFF
J gene: TRBJ1-2; CDR3 length: 18; clone size: many; D gene: NA; V gene: TRBV3-1; CDR3 protein: CASSQGASGVGPGYGYTF
J gene: TRBJ1-4; CDR3 length: 14; clone size: NA; D gene: NA; V gene: TRBV29-1; CDR3 protein: CSVVPYRANEKLFF
J gene: TRBJ2-3; CDR3 length: 14; clone size: few; D gene: NA; V gene: TRBV6-5; CDR3 protein: CASSYATLTDTQYF
J gene: TRBJ1-5; CDR3 length: 13; clone size: many; D gene: NA; V gene: TRBV4-2; CDR3 protein: CASSQGQERPQHF
J gene: TRBJ1-3; CDR3 length: 17; clone size: NA; D gene: TRBD1; V gene: TRBV18; CDR3 protein: CASSPTGGATSGNTIYF
J gene: TRBJ2-1; CDR3 length: 14; clone size: once; D gene: NA; V gene: TRBV6-4; CDR3 protein: CASSEGGAPSEQFF
J gene: TRBJ2-5; CDR3 length: 12; clone size: NA; D gene: NA; V gene: TRBV12-3/TRBV12-4; CDR3 protein: CASSWVAETQYF
J gene: TRBJ2-3; CDR3 length: 15; clone size: few; D gene: TRBD2; V gene: TRBV5-6; CDR3 protein: CASSLGLAITDTQYF
J gene: TRBJ2-3; CDR3 length: 14; clone size: few; D gene: TRBD1; V gene: TRBV20-1; CDR3 protein: CSASRDRGLDTQYF
J gene: TRBJ2-3; CDR3 length: 16; clone size: NA; D gene: TRBD1; V gene: TRBV7-9; CDR3 protein: CASSLAWTGSTDTQYF
J gene: TRBJ2-7; CDR3 length: 14; clone size: NA; D gene: NA; V gene: TRBV9; CDR3 protein: CASSVFPDGYEQYF
J gene: TRBJ1-1; CDR3 length: 16; clone size: NA; D gene: TRBD1; V gene: TRBV10-3; CDR3 protein: CAIRDLDRGVVTEAFF
J gene: TRBJ2-7; CDR3 length: 13; clone size: NA; D gene: NA; V gene: TRBV4-1; CDR3 protein: CASGPGLIYEQYF
J gene: TRBJ1-3; CDR3 length: 16; clone size: NA; D gene: TRBD1; V gene: TRBV4-2; CDR3 protein: CASSLRQGTSGNTIYF
J gene: TRBJ2-1; CDR3 length: 15; clone size: many; D gene: TRBD1; V gene: TRBV2; CDR3 protein: CASSRDRGFKDEQFF
J gene: TRBJ2-3; CDR3 length: 15; clone size: NA; D gene: NA; V gene: TRBV5-1; CDR3 protein: CASSLAPLGPDTQYF
J gene: TRBJ2-5; CDR3 length: 14; clone size: many; D gene: NA; V gene: TRBV5-6; CDR3 protein: CASSLKQFQETQYF
J gene: TRBJ1-4; CDR3 length: 15; clone size: NA; D gene: NA; V gene: TRBV4-1; CDR3 protein: CASSQGGLPPEKLFF
J gene: TRBJ2-1; CDR3 length: 14; clone size: NA; D gene: NA; V gene: TRBV6-1; CDR3 protein: CASMAGSSYNEQFF
J gene: TRBJ2-6; CDR3 length: 11; clone size: few; D gene: NA; V gene: TRBV7-9; CDR3 protein: CASSLLPGQAF
J gene: TRBJ2-7; CDR3 length: 14; clone size: NA; D gene: NA; V gene: TRBV18; CDR3 protein: CASSPQQGSYEQYF
J gene: TRBJ1-1; CDR3 length: 10; clone size: NA; D gene: NA; V gene: TRBV6-6; CDR3 protein: CASGTGGTFF
J gene: TRBJ2-1; CDR3 length: 15; clone size: NA; D gene: TRBD2; V gene: TRBV20-1; CDR3 protein: CSARDFQRGNNEQFF
J gene: TRBJ2-1; CDR3 length: 17; clone size: NA; D gene: NA; V gene: TRBV7-2; CDR3 protein: CASSGTGMGTAYNEQFF
J gene: TRBJ1-1; CDR3 length: 14; clone size: NA; D gene: TRBD1; V gene: TRBV7-9; CDR3 protein: CASSPGQGAIEAFF
J gene: TRBJ2-1; CDR3 length: 12; clone size: many; D gene: NA; V gene: TRBV5-4; CDR3 protein: CASSLEDNEQFF
J gene: TRBJ2-2; CDR3 length: 14; clone size: few; D gene: NA; V gene: TRBV12-3/TRBV12-4; CDR3 protein: CASSLARTTGELFF